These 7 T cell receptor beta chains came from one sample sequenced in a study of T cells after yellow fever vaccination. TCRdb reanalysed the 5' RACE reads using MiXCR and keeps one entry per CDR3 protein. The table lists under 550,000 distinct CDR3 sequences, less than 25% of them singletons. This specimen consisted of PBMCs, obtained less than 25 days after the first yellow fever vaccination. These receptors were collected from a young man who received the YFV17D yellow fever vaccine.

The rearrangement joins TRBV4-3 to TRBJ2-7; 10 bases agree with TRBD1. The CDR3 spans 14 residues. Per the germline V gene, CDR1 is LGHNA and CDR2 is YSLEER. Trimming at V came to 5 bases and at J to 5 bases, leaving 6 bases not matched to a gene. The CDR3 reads CASSSGTGVNEQYF. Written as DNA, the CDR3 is TGCGCCAGCAGCTCCGGGACAGGGGTTAACGAGCAGTACTTC.

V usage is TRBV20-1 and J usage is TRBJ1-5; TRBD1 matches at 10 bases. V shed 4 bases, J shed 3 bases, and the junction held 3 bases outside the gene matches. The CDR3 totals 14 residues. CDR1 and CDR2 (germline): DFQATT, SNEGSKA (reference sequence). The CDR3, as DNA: TGCAGTGCTATGGGGACAGGGGACAATCAGCCCCAGCATTTT. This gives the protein CSAMGTGDNQPQHF.

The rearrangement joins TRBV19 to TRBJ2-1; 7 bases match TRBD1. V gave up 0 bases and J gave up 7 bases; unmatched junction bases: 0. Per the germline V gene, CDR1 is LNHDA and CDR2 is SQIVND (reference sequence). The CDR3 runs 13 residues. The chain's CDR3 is CASSIDRGNEQFF. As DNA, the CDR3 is TGTGCCAGTAGTATAGACAGGGGGAATGAGCAGTTCTTC.

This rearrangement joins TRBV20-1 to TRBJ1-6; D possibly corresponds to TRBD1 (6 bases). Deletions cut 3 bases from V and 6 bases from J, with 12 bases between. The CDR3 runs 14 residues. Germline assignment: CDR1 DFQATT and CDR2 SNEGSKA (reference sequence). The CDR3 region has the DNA TGCAGTGCTAGGGACGACAGGACTAATTCACCCCTCCACTTT. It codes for CSARDDRTNSPLHF.

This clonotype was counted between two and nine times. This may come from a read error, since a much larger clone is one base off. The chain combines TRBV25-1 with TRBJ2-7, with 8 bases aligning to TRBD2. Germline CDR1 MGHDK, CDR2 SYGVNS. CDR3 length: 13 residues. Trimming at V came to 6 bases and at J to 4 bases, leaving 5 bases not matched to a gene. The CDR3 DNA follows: TGTGCCAGCAGCCCGGGACTAGGTTACGAGCAGTACTTC. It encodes CASSPGLGYEQYF.

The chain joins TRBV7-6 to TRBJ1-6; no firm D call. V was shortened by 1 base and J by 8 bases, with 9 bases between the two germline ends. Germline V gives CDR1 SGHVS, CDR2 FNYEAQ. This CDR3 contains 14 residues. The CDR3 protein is CASSLGAGDSPLHF. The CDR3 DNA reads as TGTGCCAGCAGCTTAGGGGCAGGAGATTCACCCCTCCACTTT.

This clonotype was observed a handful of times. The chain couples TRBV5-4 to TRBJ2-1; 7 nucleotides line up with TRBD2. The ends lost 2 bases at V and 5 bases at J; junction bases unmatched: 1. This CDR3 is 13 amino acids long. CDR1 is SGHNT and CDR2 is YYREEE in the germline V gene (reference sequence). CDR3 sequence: CASSLAGNNEQFF. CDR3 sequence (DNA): TGTGCCAGCAGCTTAGCGGGGAACAATGAGCAGTTCTTC.